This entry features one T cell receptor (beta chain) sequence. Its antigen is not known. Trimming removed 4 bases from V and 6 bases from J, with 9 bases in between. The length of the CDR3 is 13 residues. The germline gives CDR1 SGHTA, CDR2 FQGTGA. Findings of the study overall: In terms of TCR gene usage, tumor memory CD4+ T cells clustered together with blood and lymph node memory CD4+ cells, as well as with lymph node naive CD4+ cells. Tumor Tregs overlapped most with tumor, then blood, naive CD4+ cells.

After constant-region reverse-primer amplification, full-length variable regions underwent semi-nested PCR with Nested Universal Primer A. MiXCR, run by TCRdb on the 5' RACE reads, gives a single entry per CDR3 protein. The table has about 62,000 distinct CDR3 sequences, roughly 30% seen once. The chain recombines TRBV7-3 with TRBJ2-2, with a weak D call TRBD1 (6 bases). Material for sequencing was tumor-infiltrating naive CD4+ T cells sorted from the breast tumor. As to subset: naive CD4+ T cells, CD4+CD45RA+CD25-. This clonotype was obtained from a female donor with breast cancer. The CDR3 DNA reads TGTGCCAGCAGCTCCAGGGGTTCCGGGGAGCTGTTTTTT. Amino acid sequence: CASSSRGSGELFF. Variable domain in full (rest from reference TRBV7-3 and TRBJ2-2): GAGVSQTPSNKVTEKGKYVELRCDPISGHTALYWYRQSLGQGPEFLIYFQGTGAADDSGLPNDRFFAVRPEGSVSTLKIQRTERGDSAVYLCASSSRGSGELFFGEGSRLTVL.